The 8 T cell receptor beta chains presented below share a single source sample, sequenced in a study of T cell responses to AZD1222 COVID-19 vaccine. The assay was immunoSEQ multiplex PCR, and TCRdb's table has in-frame clones only and misses some. The sample lists about 150,000 clones; approximately 88% were seen once. The sequences come from peripheral blood, collected on day 0 of MenACWY control vaccination. The receptors come from an adult in good health.

The sample holds one count of this clone. V gene TRBV7-8 combines with J gene TRBJ1-5; no reliable D call. This CDR3 comprises 15 residues. The germline V gene encodes CDR1 SGHVS and CDR2 FQNEAQ. V lost 5 bases, J lost 1 base, and 12 bases lay in between. The CDR3 reads CASSRETGSNQPQHF. CDR3 nucleotides: TGTGCCAGCAGCCGAGAGACGGGGAGCAATCAGCCCCAGCATTTT.

The V call is TRBV12-3 or TRBV12-4, the J call TRBJ1-6, with D unresolved. The V and J ends lost 5 bases and 5 bases respectively, with 7 bases between them. The CDR3 loop spans 13 amino acids. CDR3 bases: TGTGCCAGCAGTCCCGGGAATAATTCACCCCTCCACTTT. Its translation: CASSPGNNSPLHF.

This rearrangement joins TRBV30 to TRBJ2-7; 7 positions match TRBD1. V dropped 1 base and J dropped 2; count of bases not matched to a gene: 2. This CDR3 spans 13 amino acids. Germline V gives CDR1 GTSNPN, CDR2 SVGIG (reference sequence). The CDR3 spells CAWSGDSPYEQYF. Here the CDR3 DNA reads TGTGCCTGGAGTGGGGACAGCCCCTACGAGCAGTACTTC.

About this clone itself: The same CDR3 is also encoded by other DNA sequences in this sample. CDR3 protein: CASSIGGNYGYTF. The CDR3 bases are TGTGCCAGTAGTATAGGCGGGAACTATGGCTACACCTTC. This chain connects TRBV19 to TRBJ1-2; D not certain. CDR1 and CDR2 from the germline V gene are LNHDA and SQIVND (reference sequence). Deletions cut 1 base from V and 2 bases from J, with 5 bases between. The CDR3 is made up of 13 amino acids.

The chain combines TRBV28 with TRBJ1-2; weak D call: TRBD1 (5 bases). The germline gives CDR1 MDHEN, CDR2 SYDVKM. The CDR3 is 16 residues long. The V and J ends lost 0 bases and 0 bases respectively, with 11 bases between them. The CDR3 reads CASSLWDGTANYGYTF. CDR3 sequence (DNA): TGTGCCAGCAGTTTATGGGACGGGACTGCTAACTATGGCTACACCTTC.

This chain connects TRBV28 to TRBJ1-1; TRBD1 is a possible D gene (6 bases). Germline-derived CDR1 and CDR2 are MDHEN and SYDVKM. V gave up 6 bases and J gave up 0 bases, with 17 bases separating them. This CDR3 spans 16 amino acids. The CDR3 DNA is TGTGCCAGCAGCTTCACGAGTGGACAGTTGAACACTGAAGCTTTCTTT. Translated, it gives CASSFTSGQLNTEAFF. The full variable domain, with the rest looked up from reference TRBV28 and TRBJ1-1, is DVKVTQSSRYLVKRTGEKVFLECVQDMDHENMFWYRQDPGLGLRLIYFSYDVKMKEKGDIPEGYSVSREKKERFSLILESASTNQTSMYLCASSFTSGQLNTEAFFGQGTRLTVV.

This clone was picked up one time. The chain carries TRBV6-2 or TRBV6-3 and TRBJ1-1; D is uncertain. This CDR3 is 14 amino acids long. Germline assignment: CDR1 MNHEY and CDR2 SVGEGT. V gave up 5 bases and J gave up 1 base, with 11 bases separating them. CDR3 in DNA: TGTGCCAGCAGTACCCCGGGTGAGAACACTGAAGCTTTCTTT. It specifies CASSTPGENTEAFF.

CDR3 coding DNA: TGTGCCACCAGCAGAGGTTTTGGGGCGCTGGACACCGGGGAGCTGTTTTTT. Its translation is CATSRGFGALDTGELFF. The rearrangement uses TRBV15 and TRBJ2-2; D perhaps matches TRBD1 (5 bases). Between the trimmed V and J ends, which lost 1 base and 3 bases, there was a span of 15 bases. The CDR3 has 17 amino acids. Germline CDR1 and CDR2: LNHNV and YYDKDF (reference sequence).